The 3 T cell receptor beta chains presented below share a single source sample, sequenced in a study of OX40 agonist ivuxolimab in advanced cancers. Measured with immunoSEQ multiplex PCR; TCRdb has only the in-frame clones, and not every one. The sample has some 77,000 clones, about 92% seen once. The sample in question was CD4+ or CD8+ T cells sorted from blood, obtained in a trial of the OX40 agonist ivuxolimab. These receptors were collected from an adult with an advanced solid tumor such as melanoma, head and neck, liver or kidney cancer.

A note on this clone: The same CDR3 can be traced to other DNA sequences in this sample. The chain is built from TRBV15 and TRBJ2-5; 9 positions agree with TRBD1. Germline V gene sequence: CDR1 LNHNV, CDR2 YYDKDF (reference sequence). This CDR3 region has 16 residues. The J segment lost 4 bases and the V segment lost 9 bases, leaving 15 bases of the junction unmatched. The CDR3 coding sequence is TGTGCCACTAGCCCCGTGGGACAGGGTTTCCGAGAGACCCAGTACTTC. Its translation is CATSPVGQGFRETQYF. Supplemented by reference TRBV15 and TRBJ2-5, the full variable domain reads DAMVIQNPRYQVTQFGKPVTLSCSQTLNHNVMYWYQQKSSQAPKLLFHYYDKDFNNEADTPDNFQSRRPNTSFCFLDIRSPGLGDTAMYLCATSPVGQGFRETQYFGPGTRLLVL.

The chain carries TRBV6-1 and TRBJ1-2, with D unclear. Germline assignment: CDR1 MNHNS and CDR2 SASEGT. With 6 bases removed from V and 1 base from J, the gap between germline ends came to 9 bases. This CDR3 has 13 amino acids. CDR3 sequence: CASRQQSNYGYTF. The CDR3 DNA reads as TGTGCCAGCAGGCAACAGAGTAACTATGGCTACACCTTC.

This chain joins TRBV7-9 and TRBJ2-3; TRBD2 aligns across 8 bases. The CDR3 has 16 amino acids. Germline V gene lookup returns CDR1 SEHNR and CDR2 FQNEAQ (reference sequence). V lost 8 bases to trimming and J lost 2 bases; unmatched junction nucleotides: 12. CDR3 coding DNA: TGTGCCAGCTTTCTGTCCCTAGCGGGTCCCACAGATACGCAGTATTTT. Translating gives CASFLSLAGPTDTQYF.